A single sample gave rise to the 7 T cell receptor beta chains below, sequenced in a study of T-cell memory formation after mild COVID-19. TCRdb recomputed calls from the 5' RACE reads with MiXCR, one row per CDR3 protein. This sample yields fewer than 600,000 distinct CDR3 sequences, of which approximately 21% are seen a single time; approximately 8.4% belongs to the top ten. Sequencing was carried out using PBMCs or a T cell subset sorted from them (not recorded which). The receptors were gathered from an adult woman who had mild COVID-19 (a few samples of this study predate the infection). Cell type and time point are not known.

This clonotype came up a few times. J is TRBJ2-1 and V is TRBV7-9, with D perhaps TRBD1 (6 bases). Germline CDR1 and CDR2: SEHNR and FQNEAQ (reference sequence). The CDR3 totals 15 residues. Trimming left V 5 bases short and J 10 bases short, with 21 bases between. The CDR3 region has the DNA TGTGCCAGCAGCCGGAGACAGGAACTTGTAGGGGAGCAGTTCTTC. Protein: CASSRRQELVGEQFF.

The chain joins TRBV4-2 to TRBJ2-7; D may correspond to TRBD1 or TRBD2 (5 bases each). The germline V gene has CDR1 LGHNA and CDR2 YNFKEQ. The V gene lost 2 bases and the J gene lost 0 bases, with 11 bases spanning the gap. The CDR3 runs to 15 residues. For the CDR3, the DNA is TGTGCCAGCAGCCAACGGGACGGGCCCTCCTACGAGCAGTACTTC. Protein sequence: CASSQRDGPSYEQYF.

In its sample, this clonotype was seen a few times. The rearrangement joins TRBV7-3 to TRBJ2-3; D is possibly TRBD1 or TRBD2 (5 bases each). The germline V gene encodes CDR1 SGHTA and CDR2 FQGTGA. The CDR3 is made up of 14 amino acids. The V end lost 3 bases, the J end lost 2 bases, and 9 bases lay between the germline ends. CDR3 amino acids: CASSFGTFTDTQYF. The CDR3 DNA follows: TGTGCCAGCAGCTTCGGGACCTTCACAGATACGCAGTATTTT.

This clonotype has just a few counts. The gene calls are TRBV24-1 and TRBJ2-5; 14 bases line up with TRBD2. The V and J ends lost 4 bases and 1 base, in that order; junction bases with no gene match: 4. Per germline, CDR1 KGHDR and CDR2 SFDVKD. The CDR3 extends over 17 amino acids. CDR3: CATSEATSGGAQETQYF. CDR3 bases: TGTGCCACCAGTGAAGCGACTAGCGGGGGGGCCCAAGAGACCCAGTACTTC.

The rearrangement joins TRBV3-1 to TRBJ1-5; D is ambiguous. The CDR3 covers 16 residues. In germline, CDR1 is LGHDT, CDR2 YNNKEL (reference sequence). The germline V and J ends were trimmed by 0 bases and 6 bases, with 15 bases remaining between them. Here the CDR3 reads CASSQEPPGNGQPQHF. In nucleotides, the CDR3 is TGTGCCAGCAGCCAAGAACCTCCCGGAAATGGTCAGCCCCAGCATTTT.

V gene TRBV9 combines with J gene TRBJ2-3; D remains unclear. CDR1 SGDLS and CDR2 YYNGEE come from the germline V gene. V lost 0 bases, J lost 3 bases, and 11 bases lay in between. The CDR3 totals 15 residues. Here the CDR3 reads CASSVARPLTDTQYF. The CDR3 DNA follows: TGTGCCAGCAGCGTAGCAAGGCCGTTGACAGATACGCAGTATTTT. Full variable domain (missing parts from reference TRBV9 and TRBJ2-3): DSGVTQTPKHLITATGQRVTLRCSPRSGDLSVYWYQQSLDQGLQFLIQYYNGEERAKGNILERFSAQQFPDLHSELNLSSLELGDSALYFCASSVARPLTDTQYFGPGTRLTVL.

There are a few counts of this clonotype. The chain employs TRBV11-3 and TRBJ2-5; 7 positions agree with TRBD1. V lost 5 bases and J lost 7; bases outside the gene matches: 13. The CDR3 has 15 residues. Per the germline V gene, CDR1 is SGHNT and CDR2 is YENEEA. The CDR3 DNA follows: TGTGCCAGCAGCCCAGGGGGTAGGGCCGAAGGGACCCAGTACTTC. It encodes CASSPGGRAEGTQYF.